This T cell receptor beta chain was profiled in a study of cytomegalovirus exposure and HLA in healthy donors. In the study overall: HLA-typed donors contributed approximately 92 million unique TCRs, which were held in an early data release. Assignment to the Caucasian-associated ancestry cluster applied to more than 75% of the approximately 360 genotyped donors. General study points: In a later analysis, approximately 15,000 TCR beta sequences were associated with HLA alleles at 0.05 false discovery rate.

In regard to this clone: The antigen is not known.

Donors counted as nominally healthy when sampled, yet unrecorded immune exposures were likely. Both 60 Vbeta primers and 13 Jbeta primers went into the PCR. TCRdb's copy holds only in-frame clones and misses some; the assay was immunoSEQ multiplex PCR. The data hold tens of thousands of clones, with about three quarters observed a single time. The sample consisted of PBMCs. The origin of this receptor is a male donor in good health and CMV-seronegative.

CDR3 sequence (DNA): TGTGCCAGCACCCAAGGAGGGACAGGGGACGAGCAGTACTTC. This gives the protein CASTQGGTGDEQYF. This rearrangement joins TRBV2 to TRBJ2-7; the match to TRBD1 covers 10 bases. CDR1 SNHLY and CDR2 FYNNEI come from the germline V gene. The V segment lost 7 bases and the J segment 5 bases; nucleotides outside the gene matches: 8. The CDR3 runs 14 residues.